The rows below give T cell receptor beta chains drawn from one sample of a study of blood T cell repertoires in COVID-19. Measured with immunoSEQ multiplex PCR; TCRdb has only the in-frame clones, and not every one. This sample has about 200,000 clones, with approximately 94% found just once. The specimen sequenced was peripheral blood. All receptors come from a man aged 25 to 45 with COVID-19, enrolled during active disease. The CDR3 runs from the conserved cysteine through the conserved F or W. A D gene is named only where the DNA matches it firmly. The listing skips clone size in some rows; elsewhere it reads once, few, many or a size class.

clone size | J gene | V gene | D gene | CDR3 DNA | CDR3 protein
. | TRBJ2-7 | TRBV5-5 | TRBD2 | TGTGCCAGCAGCTTGGGGGGCCAGCGGGGGCGAACCCCCTACGAGCAGTACTTC | CASSLGGQRGRTPYEQYF
. | TRBJ1-2 | TRBV25-1 | . | TGTGCCAGCAGTGAAGCAGTCGTCCCTAACTATGGCTACACCTTC | CASSEAVVPNYGYTF
. | TRBJ2-2 | TRBV6-5 | TRBD1 | TGTGCCAGCAGCAAGGGCAGGGGGTACACCGGGGAGCTGTTTTTT | CASSKGRGYTGELFF
. | TRBJ1-2 | TRBV18 | . | TGTGCCAGCACAGTTCAGGGTAGCAGTGGCTACACCTTC | CASTVQGSSGYTF
. | TRBJ2-3 | TRBV7-2 | TRBD2 | TGTGCCAGCAGCTTATCGGCTAGCGGGGGGGTAAACACAGATACGCAGTATTTT | CASSLSASGGVNTDTQYF
. | TRBJ1-1 | TRBV5-1 | . | TGCGCCAGCAGCACCGGTGACAGCCAAGCTTTCTTT | CASSTGDSQAFF
. | TRBJ2-4 | TRBV29-1 | . | TGCAGCGTTAACTCAGGCCTGGTGCGAAACATTCAGTACTTC | CSVNSGLVRNIQYF
. | TRBJ1-5 | TRBV19 | . | TGTGCCAGTAGCTACCCCTACGGCAATCAGCCCCAGCATTTT | CASSYPYGNQPQHF
. | TRBJ2-7 | TRBV6-5 | TRBD1 | TGTGCCAGCAGGCCACAGGGGGCGCTCAACGAGCAGTACTTC | CASRPQGALNEQYF
. | TRBJ2-7 | TRBV6-6 | TRBD1 | TGTGCCAGCAGTACGATAGAGACAGGGAAGACCTACGAGCAGTACTTC | CASSTIETGKTYEQYF
. | TRBJ2-1 | TRBV5-1 | . | TGCGCCAGCAGCCGTGAGGGGGTCTCCTACAATGAGCAGTTCTTC | CASSREGVSYNEQFF
. | TRBJ2-1 | TRBV10-2 | . | TGCGCCAGCAAGACAGGCCCTCATGAGCAGTTCTTC | CASKTGPHEQFF
. | TRBJ2-2 | TRBV5-1 | TRBD1 | TGCGCCAGCAGCCCAACCGGGACAGGGTACACCGGGGAGCTGTTTTTT | CASSPTGTGYTGELFF
. | TRBJ2-3 | TRBV9 | . | TGTGCCAGCAGCGTATTGGCTCAGGGTTACGGGCAACCAGATACGCAGTATTTT | CASSVLAQGYGQPDTQYF
. | TRBJ2-5 | TRBV6-7 | . | TGTGCCGCCGACCCGAAACCAAACAGGGCCCCCCAAGAGACCCAGTACTTC | CAADPKPNRAPQETQYF
. | TRBJ1-2 | TRBV7-9 | TRBD1 | TGTGCCAGCAGGGGTGACAGGGGGCGGAGGGGCTACACCTTC | CASRGDRGRRGYTF
. | TRBJ2-7 | TRBV10-2 | TRBD2 | TGCGCCAGCAGTGAGTCCCGGGCTAGCGGGGGATACGAGCAGTACTTC | CASSESRASGGYEQYF
. | TRBJ2-5 | TRBV5-5 | . | TGTGCCAGCAGCTTGGAGACTACGACTGAGACCCAGTACTTC | CASSLETTTETQYF
. | TRBJ2-1 | TRBV30 | TRBD2 | TGTGCCTGGAGCGACCCGGGGGGGCCTATAAGGTTCTTC | CAWSDPGGPIRFF
. | TRBJ1-2 | TRBV3-1/TRBV3-2 | TRBD1 | TGTGCCAGCAGCCAAGAAGATTGGCCGGGACAGGGCTCATGGTATGGCTACACCTTC | CASSQEDWPGQGSWYGYTF
. | TRBJ1-4 | TRBV6-4 | TRBD1 | TGTGCCAGCAGCCCCGACAGGGGGAGTGAAAAACTGTTTTTT | CASSPDRGSEKLFF
. | TRBJ2-1 | TRBV6-2/TRBV6-3 | TRBD2 | TGTGCCAGCAGTTATGATGGAGGCGCGGCTAGCGGGGGGCGTTACAATGAGCAGTTCTTC | CASSYDGGAASGGRYNEQFF
. | TRBJ1-5 | TRBV30 | . | TGTGCCTGGAGTGTAACGGGACCGGGGAGGGAGCCCCAGCATTTT | CAWSVTGPGREPQHF
. | TRBJ1-2 | TRBV27 | TRBD1 | TGTGCCAGCAGACCGACAGGGGTAGGGTATGGCTACACCTTC | CASRPTGVGYGYTF
. | TRBJ1-6 | TRBV5-1 | TRBD1 | TGCGCCAGCAGCTTACTCGACAGGGGGGATTCACCCCTCCACTTT | CASSLLDRGDSPLHF
. | TRBJ1-2 | TRBV7-2 | TRBD1 | TGTGCCAGCACTCGAGGGGGCCAAAACTATGGCTACACCTTC | CASTRGGQNYGYTF
. | TRBJ1-1 | TRBV3-1/TRBV3-2 | . | TGTGCCAGCAGCCAAGGGACTATGAACACTGAAGCTTTCTTT | CASSQGTMNTEAFF
. | TRBJ2-1 | TRBV7-9 | . | TGTGCCAGCAGCTTAGGGACAGAGGACAATGAGCAGTTCTTC | CASSLGTEDNEQFF
. | TRBJ1-2 | TRBV9 | . | TGTGCCAGCAGCGTATCTACCGATGGCTACACCTTC | CASSVSTDGYTF
once | TRBJ1-1 | TRBV5-5 | . | TGTGCCAGCAGCTTTAACAGAGACACTGAAGCTTTCTTT | CASSFNRDTEAFF
. | TRBJ2-3 | TRBV11-2 | . | TGTGCCAGCAGCATTTACGGCGGAAACACAGATACGCAGTATTTT | CASSIYGGNTDTQYF
. | TRBJ1-4 | TRBV5-1 | TRBD1 | TGCGCCAGCAGCTTGGCCGGGACAGTTAATGAAAAACTGTTTTTT | CASSLAGTVNEKLFF
. | TRBJ1-2 | TRBV5-6 | . | TGTGCCAGCAGCTTTGGGTCAGGGTTCCTTGGCTACACCTTC | CASSFGSGFLGYTF